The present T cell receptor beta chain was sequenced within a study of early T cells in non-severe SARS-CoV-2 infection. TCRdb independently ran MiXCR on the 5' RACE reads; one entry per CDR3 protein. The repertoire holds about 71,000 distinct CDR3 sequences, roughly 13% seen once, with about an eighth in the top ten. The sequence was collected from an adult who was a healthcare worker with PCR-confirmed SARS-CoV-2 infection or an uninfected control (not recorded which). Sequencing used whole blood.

The CDR3 DNA reads TGTGCCAGCAAAGTTTCCGGGACGGCGAACACCGGGGAGCTGTTTTTT. Its protein product is CASKVSGTANTGELFF. This chain joins TRBV3-1 and TRBJ2-2; D could derive from TRBD1 or TRBD2 (5 bases each). CDR3 length equals 16 residues. Germline lookup yields CDR1 LGHDT and CDR2 YNNKEL (reference sequence). Trimming cost V 7 bases and J 0 bases, with 15 bases left between them.